This TCR beta chain was captured in a study of T cells expressing NK-cell markers. For the study at large: The study sequenced eight donors, seven HCMV-seropositive and one seronegative. Points from the study as a whole: The dominant NKG2C+ clonotypes represented about 1.0-7.0% of CD8+ T cells in six donors.

Turning to this clonotype: The target antigen is unknown.

Production of TCR beta cDNA relied on 5'RACE template switching with UMIs. TCRdb reprocessed the 5' RACE reads; each CDR3 protein has one entry and no DNA is given. The table lists 500,000 to 600,000 distinct CDR3 sequences, with roughly 3.5% in the top ten. This CDR3 comprises 14 residues. CDR1 is MDHEN and CDR2 is SYDVKM in the germline V gene. The chain combines TRBV28 with TRBJ2-5; TCRdb's D gene call, TRBD2, goes unchecked for lack of DNA. The clonotype originates from a man aged 18 to 35 in good health. Sequencing was done on a sample of blood T cells: a sorted CD56 or NKG2C T cell subset, CD4+ or CD8+ T cells, or bulk PBMC T cells (not recorded which). The CDR3 protein is CASSRLEVEETQYF.